This T cell receptor (beta chain) derives from a study of blood T cells in healthy people across ages. The study isolated at least 6.5 million PBMCs from each sample. Next came a second PCR, run for about 7 to 12 cycles, which used a sample-barcoded 5' primer along with a J-beta primer mix. Each CDR3 protein gets one entry after TCRdb re-called the 5' RACE reads with MiXCR. The table has about 1,400,000 distinct CDR3 sequences, roughly 64% seen once. CDR3 length equals 14 residues. Looked up from germline, CDR1 is SGHRS and CDR2 is YFSETQ. The V and J ends lost 0 bases and 0 bases respectively, with 7 bases between them. The sample holds a few counts of this clonotype.

The source of this sequence is a man aged 18 to 29 in good health. The V call is TRBV5-1, the J call TRBJ2-7, with unresolved D. Input material: blood. The CDR3 DNA follows: TGCGCCAGCAGCTTGGCCCAGACCTCCTACGAGCAGTACTTC. This codes for CASSLAQTSYEQYF.